This entry is about one T cell receptor (beta chain). Its antigen is still unknown. No clone much larger than this one lies a single base away; base qualities are absent. Donors were a few dozen systemically healthy Caucasian individuals from Russia aged roughly 6 to 90 years. Each donor gave 8 to 10 milliliters of peripheral blood, drawn into EDTA-treated Vacutainer tubes. PBMCs were isolated by Ficoll-Paque density-gradient centrifugation, with at least 6.5 million obtained per sample. Total RNA, at least 6 micrograms per sample, was extracted from PBMCs with Trizol reagent. For every donor, flow cytometry on a PBMC aliquot measured the percentage of naive CD45RAhigh/CD27high T cells. The source of the sample is a study of blood T cells in healthy people across ages (dated by TCRdb to between 2014 and 2017). As for the study more broadly: Template switching captured roughly one uniquely barcoded TCR beta cDNA molecule per two T cells in model experiments. To track age-related changes in TCR beta repertoire diversity, the study relied on deep sequencing normalized with unique cDNA molecular identifiers. Four age groups were formed from the donors: young (average approximately 16 years), middle-aged (approximately 40), aged (around 68) and long-lived (about 80). To avoid experimental bias, donors of different ages were distributed randomly across sequencing lanes. Two additional independent replicas of 1 million unique cDNA reads from the same blood draw were analyzed for two donors (one aged 18 to 29 and one aged 80 or older). The full study reports these points: Observed TCR beta diversity per million T cells fell roughly linearly with age, and a significant reduction was already apparent by age around 40. Because the CMV infection status of the donors was unknown, age-related changes in expanded clonotypes may potentially have been confounded. Estimates of total diversity from one million sequenced T cells were regarded as lower bounds and underestimates. Compared with the aged group, the long-lived group had more naive CD4+ T cells, fewer expanded clones and increased TCR diversity, a pattern suggesting age selection. Because profiling used bulk unsorted PBMCs, naive and antigen-experienced compartments could not be compared conclusively. There was a strong correlation between observed TCR beta diversity and the percentage of naive T cells measured by flow cytometry.

Preparation of the library involved 5' RACE. The data were produced on an Illumina HiSeq 2500. A second PCR of roughly 7 to 12 cycles was run with a J-beta primer mix and a sample-barcoded 5' primer. A unique molecular identifier was introduced onto each TCR beta cDNA molecule by a template-switch 5' adaptor carrying 12 random nucleotides. Each sample yielded at least 2.5 million CDR3-containing paired-end reads. The Mint cDNA synthesis kit, primed by a TRBC-specific oligonucleotide, was used to synthesize first-strand cDNA from all RNA. Following uracil-DNA glycosylase treatment, a first 18-cycle PCR with universal primers M1SS and BC2_uni_R was performed on all cDNA. The published analysis was carried out like this. Each sample was normalized by randomly selecting 1 million high-quality reads, each carrying a distinct molecular identifier. Instead of being binned into consensus sequences, reads with shared molecular identifiers were discarded. CDR3 identification, clonotype clustering and error correction used MiTCR with a Q25 quality threshold and the strictest error-elimination algorithm. A nonparametric unseen species model using Euler transformation provided a lower-bound estimate of total TCR beta diversity. TCRdb reprocessed the public reads (quality trimming at Q25 with fastp, clone calling with MiXCR) and kept in-frame beta chains. Every entry covers one CDR3 protein and lists the most common genes and DNA from its rows. These V and J calls rely on TCRdb rather than the paper's analysis. The sample records roughly 500,000 distinct CDR3 sequences, 27% of which are singletons. Of the sample, about a fifth is held by the ten largest clones.

Sequencing was carried out using blood. This TCR came from a woman aged 70-85 years in good health.

The CDR3 protein is CASSLEVRANVLTF. The DNA sequence reads TGTGCCAGCAGCTTAGAAGTGCGGGCCAACGTCCTGACTTTC. The rearranged chain carries TRBV7-2 and TRBJ2-6; the D gene is unclear. V drops 1 base and J drops 5 bases, leaving 6 bases in between. In the germline V gene, CDR1 corresponds to SGHTA and CDR2 to FQGNSA. The CDR3, cysteine through phenylalanine, is 14 amino acids long. Just the 42-base CDR3 DNA is kept, in frame starting at base 1.